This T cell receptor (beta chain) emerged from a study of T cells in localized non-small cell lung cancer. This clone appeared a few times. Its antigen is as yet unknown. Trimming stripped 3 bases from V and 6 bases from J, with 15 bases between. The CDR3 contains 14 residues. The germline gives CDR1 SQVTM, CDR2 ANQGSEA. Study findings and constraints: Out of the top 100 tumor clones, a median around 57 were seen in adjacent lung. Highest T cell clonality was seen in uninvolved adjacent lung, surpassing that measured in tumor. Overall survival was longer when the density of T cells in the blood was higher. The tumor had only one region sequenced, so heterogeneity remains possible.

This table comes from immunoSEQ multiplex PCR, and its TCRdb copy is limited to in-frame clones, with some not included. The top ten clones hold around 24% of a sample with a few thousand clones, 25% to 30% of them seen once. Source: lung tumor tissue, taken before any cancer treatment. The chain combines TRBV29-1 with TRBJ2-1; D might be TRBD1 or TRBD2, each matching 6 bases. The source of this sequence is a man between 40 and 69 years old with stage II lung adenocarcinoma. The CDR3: CSVEWGAVTNEQFF. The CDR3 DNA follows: TGCAGCGTTGAGTGGGGGGCGGTGACCAATGAGCAGTTCTTC.